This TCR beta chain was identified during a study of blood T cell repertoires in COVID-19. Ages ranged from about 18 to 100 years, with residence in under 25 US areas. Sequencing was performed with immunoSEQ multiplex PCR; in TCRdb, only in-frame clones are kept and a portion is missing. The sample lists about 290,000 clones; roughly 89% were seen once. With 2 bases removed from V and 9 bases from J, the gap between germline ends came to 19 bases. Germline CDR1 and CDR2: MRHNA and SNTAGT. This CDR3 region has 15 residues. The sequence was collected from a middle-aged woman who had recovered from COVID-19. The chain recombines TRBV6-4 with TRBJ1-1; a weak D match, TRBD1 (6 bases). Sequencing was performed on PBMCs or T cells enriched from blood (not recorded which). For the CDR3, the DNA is TGTGCCAGCAGTGACGGTGGGGGCGGAATCTCTCAAGCTTTCTTT. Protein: CASSDGGGGISQAFF.